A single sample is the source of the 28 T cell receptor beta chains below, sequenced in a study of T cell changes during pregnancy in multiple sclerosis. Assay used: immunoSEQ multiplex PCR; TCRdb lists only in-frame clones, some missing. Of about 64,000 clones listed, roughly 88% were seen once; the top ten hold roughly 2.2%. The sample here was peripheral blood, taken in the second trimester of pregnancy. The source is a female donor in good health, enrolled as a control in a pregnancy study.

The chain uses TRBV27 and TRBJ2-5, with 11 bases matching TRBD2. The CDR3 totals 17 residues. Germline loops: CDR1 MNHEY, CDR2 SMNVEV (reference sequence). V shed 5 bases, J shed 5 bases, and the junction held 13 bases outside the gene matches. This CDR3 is CASSPPPMVAGGETQYF. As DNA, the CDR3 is TGTGCCAGCAGTCCCCCCCCGATGGTAGCGGGAGGGGAGACCCAGTACTTC.

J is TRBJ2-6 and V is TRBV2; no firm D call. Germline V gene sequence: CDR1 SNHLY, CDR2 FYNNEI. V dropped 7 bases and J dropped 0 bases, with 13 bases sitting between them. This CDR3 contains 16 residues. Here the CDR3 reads CASIPERPSGANVLTF. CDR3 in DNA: TGTGCCAGCATCCCGGAGCGCCCCTCTGGGGCCAACGTCCTGACTTTC.

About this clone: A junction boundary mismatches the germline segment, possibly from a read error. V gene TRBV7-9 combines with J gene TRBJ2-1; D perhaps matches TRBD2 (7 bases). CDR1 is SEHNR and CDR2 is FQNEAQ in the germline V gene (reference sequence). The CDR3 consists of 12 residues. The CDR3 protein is CASSLAGLGGLF. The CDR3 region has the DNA TGTGCCAGCAGCTTAGCTGGGTTGGGGGGGCTCTTC.

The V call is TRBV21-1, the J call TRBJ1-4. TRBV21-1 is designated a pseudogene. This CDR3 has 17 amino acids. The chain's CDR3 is CASSNGRRSLANEKLFF. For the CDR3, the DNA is TGTGCCAGCAGCAATGGTCGCCGAAGTTTAGCTAATGAAAAACTGTTTTTT.

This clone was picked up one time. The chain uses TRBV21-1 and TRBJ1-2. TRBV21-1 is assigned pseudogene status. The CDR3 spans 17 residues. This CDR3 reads CASSKARPAGRGYGYTF. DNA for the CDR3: TGTGCCAGCAGCAAAGCGCGTCCGGCGGGTCGTGGCTATGGCTACACCTTC.

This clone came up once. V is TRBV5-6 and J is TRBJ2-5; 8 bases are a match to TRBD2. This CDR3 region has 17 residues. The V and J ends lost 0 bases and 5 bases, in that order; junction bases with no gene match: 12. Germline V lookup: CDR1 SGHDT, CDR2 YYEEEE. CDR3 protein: CASSLVLFAGGQETQYF. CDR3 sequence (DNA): TGTGCCAGCAGCTTGGTACTATTCGCGGGGGGCCAGGAGACCCAGTACTTC.

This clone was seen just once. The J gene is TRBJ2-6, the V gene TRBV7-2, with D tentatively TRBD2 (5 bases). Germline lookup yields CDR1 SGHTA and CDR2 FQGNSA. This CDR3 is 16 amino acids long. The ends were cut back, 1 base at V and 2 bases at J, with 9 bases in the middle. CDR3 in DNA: TGTGCCAGCAGCTTAGATTTCGGGGCTGGGGCCAACGTCCTGACTTTC. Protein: CASSLDFGAGANVLTF.

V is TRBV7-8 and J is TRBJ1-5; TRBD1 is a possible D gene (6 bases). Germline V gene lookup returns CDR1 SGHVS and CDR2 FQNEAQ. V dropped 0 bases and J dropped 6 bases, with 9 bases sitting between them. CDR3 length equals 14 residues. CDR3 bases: TGTGCCAGCAGCTTAGCGGGGGCAGGTCAGCCCCAGCATTTT. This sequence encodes CASSLAGAGQPQHF.

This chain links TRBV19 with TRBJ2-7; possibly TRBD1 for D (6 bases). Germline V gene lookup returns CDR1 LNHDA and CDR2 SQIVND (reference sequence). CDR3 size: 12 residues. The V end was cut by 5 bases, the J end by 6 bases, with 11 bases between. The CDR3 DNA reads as TGTGCCAGTAGTCCAGGGGTATCCGAGCAGTACTTC. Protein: CASSPGVSEQYF.

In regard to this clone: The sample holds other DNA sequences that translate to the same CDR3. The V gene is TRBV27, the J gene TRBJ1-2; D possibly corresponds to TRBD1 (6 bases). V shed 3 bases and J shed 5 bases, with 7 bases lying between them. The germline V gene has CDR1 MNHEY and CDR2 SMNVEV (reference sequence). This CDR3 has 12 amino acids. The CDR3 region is CASSFTGYGYTF. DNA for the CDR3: TGTGCCAGCAGTTTCACAGGGTATGGCTACACCTTC.

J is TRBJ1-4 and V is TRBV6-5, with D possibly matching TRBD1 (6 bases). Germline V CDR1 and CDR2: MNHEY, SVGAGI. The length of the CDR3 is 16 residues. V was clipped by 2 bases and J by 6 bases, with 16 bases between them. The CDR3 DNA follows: TGTGCCAGCAGTTACGTACAGGGTGTTATGGATGAAAAACTGTTTTTT. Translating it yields CASSYVQGVMDEKLFF.

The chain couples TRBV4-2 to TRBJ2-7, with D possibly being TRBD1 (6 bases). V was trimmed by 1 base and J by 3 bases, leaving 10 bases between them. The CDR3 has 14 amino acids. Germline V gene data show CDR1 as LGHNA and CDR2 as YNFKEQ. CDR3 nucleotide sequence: TGTGCCAGCAGCCAAGGGAGACAGGACTACGAGCAGTACTTC. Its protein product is CASSQGRQDYEQYF.

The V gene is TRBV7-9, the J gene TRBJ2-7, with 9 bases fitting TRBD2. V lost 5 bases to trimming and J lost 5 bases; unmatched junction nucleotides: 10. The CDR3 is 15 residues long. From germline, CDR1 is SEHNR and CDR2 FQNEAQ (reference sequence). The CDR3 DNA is TGTGCCAGCAGCCTCACTAGCGGGCTCCTAAACGAGCAGTACTTC. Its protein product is CASSLTSGLLNEQYF.

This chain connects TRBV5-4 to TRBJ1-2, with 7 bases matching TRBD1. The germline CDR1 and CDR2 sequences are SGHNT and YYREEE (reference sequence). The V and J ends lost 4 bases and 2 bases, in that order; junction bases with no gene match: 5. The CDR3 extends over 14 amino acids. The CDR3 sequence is CASSPPGQNYGYTF. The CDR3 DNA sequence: TGTGCCAGCAGCCCACCGGGACAGAACTATGGCTACACCTTC.

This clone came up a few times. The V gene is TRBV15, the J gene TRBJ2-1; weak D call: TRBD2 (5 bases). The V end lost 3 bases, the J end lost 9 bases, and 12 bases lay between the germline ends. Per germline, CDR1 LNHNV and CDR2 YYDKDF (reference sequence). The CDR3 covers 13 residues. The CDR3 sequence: CATSSTFEGEQFF. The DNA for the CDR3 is TGTGCCACCAGCAGCACGTTTGAGGGTGAGCAGTTCTTC.

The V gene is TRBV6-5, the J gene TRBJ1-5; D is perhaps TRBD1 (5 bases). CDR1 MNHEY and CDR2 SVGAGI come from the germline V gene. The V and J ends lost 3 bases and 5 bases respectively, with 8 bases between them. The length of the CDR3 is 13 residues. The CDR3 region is CASSYRDYQPQHF. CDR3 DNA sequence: TGTGCCAGCAGTTATAGGGACTATCAGCCCCAGCATTTT.

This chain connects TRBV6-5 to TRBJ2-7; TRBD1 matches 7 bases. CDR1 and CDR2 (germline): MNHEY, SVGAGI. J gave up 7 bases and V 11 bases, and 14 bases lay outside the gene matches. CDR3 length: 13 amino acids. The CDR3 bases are TGTGCCGTCGAAACCTGGACAGGCAGGGAGCAGTACTTC. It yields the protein CAVETWTGREQYF.

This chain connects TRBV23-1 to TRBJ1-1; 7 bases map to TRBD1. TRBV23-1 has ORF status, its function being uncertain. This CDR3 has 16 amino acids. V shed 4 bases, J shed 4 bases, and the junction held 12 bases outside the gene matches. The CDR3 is CASSPQGPGEFTEAFF. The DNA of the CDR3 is TGCGCCAGCAGTCCACAGGGGCCGGGGGAATTCACTGAAGCTTTCTTT.

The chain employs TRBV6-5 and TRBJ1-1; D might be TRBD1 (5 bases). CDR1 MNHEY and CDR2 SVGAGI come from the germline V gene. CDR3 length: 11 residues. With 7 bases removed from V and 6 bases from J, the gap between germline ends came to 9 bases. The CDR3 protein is CASKQGAEAFF. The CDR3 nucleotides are TGTGCCAGCAAGCAGGGTGCTGAAGCTTTCTTT.

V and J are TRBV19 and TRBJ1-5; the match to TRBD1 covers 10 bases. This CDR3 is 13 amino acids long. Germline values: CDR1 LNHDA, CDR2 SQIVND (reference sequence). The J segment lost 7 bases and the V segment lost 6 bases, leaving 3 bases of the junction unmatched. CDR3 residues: CASRMTGGQPQHF. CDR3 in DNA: TGTGCCAGTAGGATGACAGGGGGCCAGCCCCAGCATTTT.

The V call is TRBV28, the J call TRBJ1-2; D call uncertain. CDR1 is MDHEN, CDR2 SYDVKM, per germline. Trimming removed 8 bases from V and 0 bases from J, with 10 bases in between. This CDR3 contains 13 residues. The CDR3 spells CASGPASNYGYTF. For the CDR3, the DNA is TGTGCCAGCGGGCCGGCCTCTAACTATGGCTACACCTTC.

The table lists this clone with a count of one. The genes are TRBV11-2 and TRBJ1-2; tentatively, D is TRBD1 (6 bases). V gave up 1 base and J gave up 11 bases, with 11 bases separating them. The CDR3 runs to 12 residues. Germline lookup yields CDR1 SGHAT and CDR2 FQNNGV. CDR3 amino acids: CASSLGYREYTF. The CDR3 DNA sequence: TGTGCCAGCAGCTTAGGGTACAGGGAGTACACCTTC.

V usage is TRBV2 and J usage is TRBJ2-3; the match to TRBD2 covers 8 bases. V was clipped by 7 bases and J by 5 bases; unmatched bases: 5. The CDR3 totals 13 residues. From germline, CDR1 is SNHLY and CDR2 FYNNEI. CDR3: CASNTAGVDTQYF. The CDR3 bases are TGTGCCAGCAACACAGCGGGAGTAGATACGCAGTATTTT.

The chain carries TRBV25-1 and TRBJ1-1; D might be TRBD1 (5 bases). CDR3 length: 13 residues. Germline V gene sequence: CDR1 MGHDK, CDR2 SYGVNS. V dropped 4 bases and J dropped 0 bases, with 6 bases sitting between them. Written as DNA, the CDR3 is TGTGCCAGCAGTGCGGGGGTGAACACTGAAGCTTTCTTT. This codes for CASSAGVNTEAFF.

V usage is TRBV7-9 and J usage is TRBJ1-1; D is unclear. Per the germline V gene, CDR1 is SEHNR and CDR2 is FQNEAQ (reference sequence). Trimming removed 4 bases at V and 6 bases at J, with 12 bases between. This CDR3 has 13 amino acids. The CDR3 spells CASSSPIRAEAFF. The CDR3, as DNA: TGTGCCAGCAGCTCACCCATACGCGCTGAAGCTTTCTTT.

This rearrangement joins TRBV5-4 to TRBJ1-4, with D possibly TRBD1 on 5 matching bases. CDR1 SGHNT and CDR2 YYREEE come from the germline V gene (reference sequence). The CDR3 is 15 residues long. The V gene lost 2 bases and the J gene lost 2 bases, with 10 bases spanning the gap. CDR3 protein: CASSFGGATNEKLFF. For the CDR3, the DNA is TGTGCCAGCAGCTTTGGAGGGGCGACTAATGAAAAACTGTTTTTT.

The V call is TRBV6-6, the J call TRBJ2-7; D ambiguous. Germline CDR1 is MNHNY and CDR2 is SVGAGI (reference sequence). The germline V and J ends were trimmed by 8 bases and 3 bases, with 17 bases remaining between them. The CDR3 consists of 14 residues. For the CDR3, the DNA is TGTGCCAGCGGCTCGCTGGCGGCACACTACGAGCAGTACTTC. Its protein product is CASGSLAAHYEQYF.

The CDR3 DNA follows: TGCGCCAGCAGCCTGAAGACTCCGGGACAGGGGAGCACTGAAGCTTTCTTT. Translation: CASSLKTPGQGSTEAFF. This chain joins TRBV4-1 and TRBJ1-1, with 10 bases lining up with TRBD1. The CDR3 is made up of 17 amino acids. J was trimmed by 4 bases and V by 4 bases; bases with no gene match: 12. CDR1 is MGHRA and CDR2 is YSYEKL in the germline V gene.